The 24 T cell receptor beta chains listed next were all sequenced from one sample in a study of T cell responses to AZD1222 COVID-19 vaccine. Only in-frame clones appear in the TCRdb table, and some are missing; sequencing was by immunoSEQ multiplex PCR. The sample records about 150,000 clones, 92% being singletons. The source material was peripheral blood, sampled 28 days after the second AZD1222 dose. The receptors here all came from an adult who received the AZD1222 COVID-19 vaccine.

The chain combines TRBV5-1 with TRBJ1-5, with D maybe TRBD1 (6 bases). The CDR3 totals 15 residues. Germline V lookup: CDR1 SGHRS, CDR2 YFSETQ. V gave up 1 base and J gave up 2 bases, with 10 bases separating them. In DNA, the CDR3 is TGCGCCAGCAGCTTGTTATCAGGGGGCAATCAGCCCCAGCATTTT. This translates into CASSLLSGGNQPQHF.

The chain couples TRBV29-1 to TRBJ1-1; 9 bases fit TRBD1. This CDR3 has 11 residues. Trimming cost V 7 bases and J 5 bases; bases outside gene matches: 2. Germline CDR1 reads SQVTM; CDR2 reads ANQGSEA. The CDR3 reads CSADRGTEAFF. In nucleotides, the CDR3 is TGCAGCGCGGACAGGGGTACTGAAGCTTTCTTT.

The CDR3 spells CASSDGHSDLYF. The CDR3 DNA reads as TGCGCCAGCAGCGACGGACACAGCGACCTTTACTTC. V and J are TRBV5-1 and TRBJ2-7, with D perhaps matching TRBD1 (5 bases). The CDR3 has 12 amino acids. Between the trimmed V and J ends, which lost 4 bases and 13 bases, there was a span of 18 bases. CDR1 and CDR2 (germline): SGHRS, YFSETQ.

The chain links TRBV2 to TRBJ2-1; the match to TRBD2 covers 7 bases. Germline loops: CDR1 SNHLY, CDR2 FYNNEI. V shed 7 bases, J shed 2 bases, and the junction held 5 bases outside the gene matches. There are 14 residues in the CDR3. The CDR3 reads CASKREAAYNEQFF. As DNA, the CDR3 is TGTGCCAGCAAACGGGAGGCCGCCTACAATGAGCAGTTCTTC.

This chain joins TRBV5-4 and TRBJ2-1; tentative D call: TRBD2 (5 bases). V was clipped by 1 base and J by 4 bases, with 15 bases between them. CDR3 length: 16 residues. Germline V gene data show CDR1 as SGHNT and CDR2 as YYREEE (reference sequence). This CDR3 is CASSLRRQSVYNEQFF. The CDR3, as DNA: TGTGCCAGCAGCTTGCGGAGGCAGTCGGTTTACAATGAGCAGTTCTTC. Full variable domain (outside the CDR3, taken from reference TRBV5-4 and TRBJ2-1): ETGVTQSPTHLIKTRGQQVTLRCSSQSGHNTVSWYQQALGQGPQFIFQYYREEENGRGNFPPRFSGLQFPNYSSELNVNALELDDSALYLCASSLRRQSVYNEQFFGPGTRLTVL.

Written as DNA, the CDR3 is TGTGCCAGCAGATGGGGCAACTATGGCTACACCTTC. Its protein product is CASRWGNYGYTF. The V gene is TRBV6-5, the J gene TRBJ1-2, with a possible D match to TRBD1 (5 bases). Looked up from germline, CDR1 is MNHEY and CDR2 is SVGAGI. This CDR3 has 12 amino acids. V lost 6 bases, J lost 2 bases, and 7 bases lay in between.

CDR3 amino acids: CASSPTSGGNYEQYF. CDR3 DNA sequence: TGTGCCAGCAGCCCCACTAGCGGAGGGAACTACGAGCAGTACTTC. The chain is built from TRBV6-5 and TRBJ2-7; 8 nucleotides agree with TRBD2. CDR1 is MNHEY, CDR2 SVGAGI, per germline. This CDR3 comprises 15 residues. Trimming cost V 6 bases and J 3 bases; bases outside gene matches: 10.

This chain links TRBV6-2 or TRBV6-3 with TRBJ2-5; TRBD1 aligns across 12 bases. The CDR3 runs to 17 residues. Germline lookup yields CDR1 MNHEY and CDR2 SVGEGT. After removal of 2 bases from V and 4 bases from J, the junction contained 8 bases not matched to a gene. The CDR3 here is CASSYTPGQGARETQYF. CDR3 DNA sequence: TGTGCCAGCAGTTACACACCGGGACAGGGGGCTCGAGAGACCCAGTACTTC.

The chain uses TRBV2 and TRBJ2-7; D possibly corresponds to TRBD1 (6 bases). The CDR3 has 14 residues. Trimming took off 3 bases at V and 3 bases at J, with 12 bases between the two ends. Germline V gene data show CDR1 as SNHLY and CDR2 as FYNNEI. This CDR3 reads CASSEGDRYYEQYF. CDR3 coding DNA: TGTGCCAGCAGTGAGGGCGACAGGTACTACGAGCAGTACTTC.

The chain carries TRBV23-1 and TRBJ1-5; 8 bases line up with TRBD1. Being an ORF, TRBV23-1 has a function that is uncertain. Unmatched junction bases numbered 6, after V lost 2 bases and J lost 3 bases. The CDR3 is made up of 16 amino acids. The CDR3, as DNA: TGCGCCAGCAGTCAAACCTGGACAGGGAACAATCAGCCCCAGCATTTT. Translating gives CASSQTWTGNNQPQHF.

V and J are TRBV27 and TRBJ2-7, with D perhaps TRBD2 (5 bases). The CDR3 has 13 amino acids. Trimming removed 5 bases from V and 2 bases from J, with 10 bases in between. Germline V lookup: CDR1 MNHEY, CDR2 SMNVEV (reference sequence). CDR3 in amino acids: CASSNLATYEQYF. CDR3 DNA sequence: TGTGCCAGCAGTAACCTAGCAACCTACGAGCAGTACTTC.

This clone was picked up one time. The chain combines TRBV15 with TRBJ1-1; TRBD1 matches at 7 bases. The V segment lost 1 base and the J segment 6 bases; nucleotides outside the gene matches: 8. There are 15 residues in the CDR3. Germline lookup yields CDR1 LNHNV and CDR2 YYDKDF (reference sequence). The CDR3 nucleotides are TGTGCCACCAGCAGAGTTCGACAGGGAAGTTCTGAAGCTTTCTTT. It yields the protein CATSRVRQGSSEAFF.

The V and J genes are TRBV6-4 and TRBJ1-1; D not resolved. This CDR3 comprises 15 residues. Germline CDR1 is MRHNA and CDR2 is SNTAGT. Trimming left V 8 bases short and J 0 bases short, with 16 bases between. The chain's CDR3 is CASPHSGRMNTEAFF. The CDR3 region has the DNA TGTGCCAGCCCTCATTCGGGTCGGATGAACACTGAAGCTTTCTTT.

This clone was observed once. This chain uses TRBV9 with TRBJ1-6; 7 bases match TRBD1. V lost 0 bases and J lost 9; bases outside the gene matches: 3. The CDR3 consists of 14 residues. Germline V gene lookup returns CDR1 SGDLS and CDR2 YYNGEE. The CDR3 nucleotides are TGTGCCAGCAGCGTAGGGGACAGCCTTTCACCCCTCCACTTT. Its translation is CASSVGDSLSPLHF.

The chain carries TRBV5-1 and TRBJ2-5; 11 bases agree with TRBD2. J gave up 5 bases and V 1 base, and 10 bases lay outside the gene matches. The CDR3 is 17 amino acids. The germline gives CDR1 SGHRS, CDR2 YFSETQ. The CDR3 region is CASSLTTSGSNAETQYF. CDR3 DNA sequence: TGCGCCAGCAGCTTGACTACTAGCGGGAGTAACGCGGAGACCCAGTACTTC. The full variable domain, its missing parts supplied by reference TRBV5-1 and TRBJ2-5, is KAGVTQTPRYLIKTRGQQVTLSCSPISGHRSVSWYQQTPGQGLQFLFEYFSETQRNKGNFPGRFSGRQFSNSRSEMNVSTLELGDSALYLCASSLTTSGSNAETQYFGPGTRLLVL.

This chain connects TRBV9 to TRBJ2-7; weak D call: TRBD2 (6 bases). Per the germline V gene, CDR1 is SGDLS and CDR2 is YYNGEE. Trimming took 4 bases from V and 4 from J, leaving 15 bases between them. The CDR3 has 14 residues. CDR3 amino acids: CASSLKGRGYEQYF. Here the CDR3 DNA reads TGTGCCAGCAGCCTAAAAGGGCGGGGTTACGAGCAGTACTTC.

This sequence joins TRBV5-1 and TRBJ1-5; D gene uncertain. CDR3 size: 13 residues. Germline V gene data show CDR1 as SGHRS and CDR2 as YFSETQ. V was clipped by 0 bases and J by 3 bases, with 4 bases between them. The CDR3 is CASSLGLNQPQHF. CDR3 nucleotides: TGCGCCAGCAGCTTGGGACTCAATCAGCCCCAGCATTTT.

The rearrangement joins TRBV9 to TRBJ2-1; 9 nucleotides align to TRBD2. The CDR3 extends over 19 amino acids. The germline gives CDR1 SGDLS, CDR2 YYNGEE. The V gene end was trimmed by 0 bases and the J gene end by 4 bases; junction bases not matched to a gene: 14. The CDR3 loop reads CASSVVVTSGPSRYNEQFF. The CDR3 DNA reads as TGTGCCAGCAGCGTAGTAGTGACTAGCGGACCCAGCAGGTACAATGAGCAGTTCTTC. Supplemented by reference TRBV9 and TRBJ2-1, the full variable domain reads DSGVTQTPKHLITATGQRVTLRCSPRSGDLSVYWYQQSLDQGLQFLIQYYNGEERAKGNILERFSAQQFPDLHSELNLSSLELGDSALYFCASSVVVTSGPSRYNEQFFGPGTRLTVL.

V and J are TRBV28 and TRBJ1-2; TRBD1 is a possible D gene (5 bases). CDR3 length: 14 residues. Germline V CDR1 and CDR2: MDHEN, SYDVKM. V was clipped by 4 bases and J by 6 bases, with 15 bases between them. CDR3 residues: CASSSGLRGNGYTF. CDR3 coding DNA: TGTGCCAGCAGTTCAGGGCTACGAGGGAATGGCTACACCTTC.

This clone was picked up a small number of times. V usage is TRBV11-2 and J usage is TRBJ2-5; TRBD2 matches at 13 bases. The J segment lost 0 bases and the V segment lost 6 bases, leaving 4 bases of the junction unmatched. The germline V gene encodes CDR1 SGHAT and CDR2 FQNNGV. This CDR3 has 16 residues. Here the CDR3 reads CASSRTSGSNQETQYF. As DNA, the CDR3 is TGTGCCAGCAGTCGGACTAGCGGGAGCAACCAAGAGACCCAGTACTTC.

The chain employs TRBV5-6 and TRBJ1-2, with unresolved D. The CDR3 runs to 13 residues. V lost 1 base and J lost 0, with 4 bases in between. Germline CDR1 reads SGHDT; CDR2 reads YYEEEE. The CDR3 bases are TGTGCCAGCAGCTTGTGGACTAACTATGGCTACACCTTC. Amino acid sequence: CASSLWTNYGYTF.

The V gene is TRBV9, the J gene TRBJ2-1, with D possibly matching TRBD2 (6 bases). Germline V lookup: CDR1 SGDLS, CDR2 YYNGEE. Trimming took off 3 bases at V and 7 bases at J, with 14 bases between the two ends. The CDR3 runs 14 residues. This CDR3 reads CASSDRLVSNEQFF. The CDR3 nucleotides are TGTGCCAGCAGCGACCGACTAGTTTCGAATGAGCAGTTCTTC.

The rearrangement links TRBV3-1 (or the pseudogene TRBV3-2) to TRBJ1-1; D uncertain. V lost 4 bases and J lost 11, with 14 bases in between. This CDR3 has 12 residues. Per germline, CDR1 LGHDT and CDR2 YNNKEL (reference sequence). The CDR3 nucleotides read TGTGCCAGCAGCCTGCCCCGCACTGCGGCTTTCTTT. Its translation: CASSLPRTAAFF.

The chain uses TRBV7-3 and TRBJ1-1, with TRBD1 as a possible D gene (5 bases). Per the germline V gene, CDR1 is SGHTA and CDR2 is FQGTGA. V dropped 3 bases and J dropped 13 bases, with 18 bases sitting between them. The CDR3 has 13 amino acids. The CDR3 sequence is CASSLMRAEGDFF. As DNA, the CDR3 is TGTGCCAGCAGCTTGATGCGGGCTGAAGGGGATTTCTTT. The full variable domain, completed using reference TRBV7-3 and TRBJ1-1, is GAGVSQTPSNKVTEKGKYVELRCDPISGHTALYWYRQSLGQGPEFLIYFQGTGAADDSGLPNDRFFAVRPEGSVSTLKIQRTERGDSAVYLCASSLMRAEGDFFGQGTRLTVV.